This T cell receptor (beta chain) was found in a study of cytomegalovirus exposure and HLA in healthy donors. Study results and caveats: Three CMV-associated chains were confirmed in vitro to be specific for CMV antigens. TCR clusters originating in the first cohort tended to co-occur in the roughly 110 validation repertoires, according to a later analysis.

Looked up from germline, CDR1 is MRHNA and CDR2 is SNTAGT. Trimming cost V 0 bases and J 4 bases; bases outside gene matches: 0. The CDR3 has 14 amino acids. While the first cohort had 600 to 850 subjects, the donors belonged to the separate validation cohort of 100 to 150 subjects. Profiling relied on immunoSEQ multiplex PCR, and the TCRdb table lists in-frame clones only, not all of them. The repertoire holds about 120,000 clones, roughly 90% seen once, with 6% to 7% in the top ten. Comment on this clone: Antigen specificity is unknown.

V gene TRBV6-4 combines with J gene TRBJ2-3; 8 bases fit TRBD2. The receptor was isolated from a woman aged 18-35 years in good health and CMV-seropositive. Source material: PBMCs. The CDR3 coding sequence is TGTGCCAGCAGTGACTCGCGGGGGGCAGATACGCAGTATTTT. The encoded protein is CASSDSRGADTQYF.